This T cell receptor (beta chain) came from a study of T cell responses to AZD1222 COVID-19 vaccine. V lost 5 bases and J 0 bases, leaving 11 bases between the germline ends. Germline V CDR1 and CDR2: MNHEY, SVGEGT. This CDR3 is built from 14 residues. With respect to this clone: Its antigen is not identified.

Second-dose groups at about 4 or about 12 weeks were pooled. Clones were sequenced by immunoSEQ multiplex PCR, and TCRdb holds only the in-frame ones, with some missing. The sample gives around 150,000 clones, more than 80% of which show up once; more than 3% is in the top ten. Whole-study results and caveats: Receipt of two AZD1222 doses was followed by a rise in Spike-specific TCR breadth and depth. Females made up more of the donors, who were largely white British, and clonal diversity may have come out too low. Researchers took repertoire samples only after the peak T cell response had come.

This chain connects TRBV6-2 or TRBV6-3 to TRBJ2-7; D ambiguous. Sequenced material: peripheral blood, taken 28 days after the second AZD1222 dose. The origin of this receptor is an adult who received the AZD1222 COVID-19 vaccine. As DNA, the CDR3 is TGTGCCAGCAGTCCCACAGAGGTCTCCTACGAGCAGTACTTC. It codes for CASSPTEVSYEQYF.